This TCR beta chain was identified in a study of T-cell reconstitution after alpha-beta-depleted transplantation in children. Study-wide points: TCRbeta diversity was high at day 60 in some patients (a result of surviving recipient T cells and thymic progenitors). A year post-transplant, T-cell counts and diversity derived mostly from newly produced T cells.

This clonotype was detected many times. What it recognizes is unknown. V lost 8 bases, J lost 2 bases, and 13 bases lay in between. The CDR3 has 13 amino acids. Germline V gene lookup returns CDR1 SEHNR and CDR2 FQNEAQ (reference sequence). Molecular barcoding with unique molecular identifiers was used for the TCRbeta library. In TCRdb, the PCR reads were re-called with MiXCR into one record per CDR3 protein. The sample holds 490,000 or so distinct CDR3 sequences, over 9.5% seen once. This TCR was sampled from a child aged 2-9 years with inherited bone marrow failure, due to receive a stem cell transplant. This chain links TRBV7-9 with TRBJ2-7, with TRBD2 as a possible D gene (6 bases). The specimen was PBMCs, collected before TCRalphabeta/CD19-depleted stem cell transplant. The CDR3 bases are TGTGCCAGCGGTATAGCGGCACCCTACGAGCAGTACTTC. Translated: CASGIAAPYEQYF.